Sequencing of this T cell receptor beta chain was carried out in a study of PD-1 blockade in classical Hodgkin lymphoma. Broader study findings: Compared with healthy donors, newly diagnosed patients reportedly showed lower baseline TCR diversity.

The CDR3 has 16 residues. V was cut by 1 base and J by 2 bases, with 11 bases left in between. Germline V gives CDR1 LGHNA, CDR2 YNFKEQ. Libraries were prepared by immunoSEQ multiplex PCR; TCRdb keeps only in-frame clonotypes and omits some of them. This table has around 6,500 clones, about 77% appearing once. For this clone: What it binds is not known.

In every patient, relapse followed autologous stem cell transplantation, while exposure to brentuximab vedotin differed. Purified CD4+ T cells were obtained from thawed PBMCs through magnetic negative selection. This receptor was obtained from a human donor with classical Hodgkin lymphoma. Sequencing used CD4+ T cells from blood, obtained at baseline. The chain is built from TRBV4-2 and TRBJ2-2; possible D gene TRBD2, 6 bases. CDR3 DNA: TGTGCCAGCAGCCAAGCCTGGGGGGAAAACACCGGGGAGCTGTTTTTT. Amino acids: CASSQAWGENTGELFF.